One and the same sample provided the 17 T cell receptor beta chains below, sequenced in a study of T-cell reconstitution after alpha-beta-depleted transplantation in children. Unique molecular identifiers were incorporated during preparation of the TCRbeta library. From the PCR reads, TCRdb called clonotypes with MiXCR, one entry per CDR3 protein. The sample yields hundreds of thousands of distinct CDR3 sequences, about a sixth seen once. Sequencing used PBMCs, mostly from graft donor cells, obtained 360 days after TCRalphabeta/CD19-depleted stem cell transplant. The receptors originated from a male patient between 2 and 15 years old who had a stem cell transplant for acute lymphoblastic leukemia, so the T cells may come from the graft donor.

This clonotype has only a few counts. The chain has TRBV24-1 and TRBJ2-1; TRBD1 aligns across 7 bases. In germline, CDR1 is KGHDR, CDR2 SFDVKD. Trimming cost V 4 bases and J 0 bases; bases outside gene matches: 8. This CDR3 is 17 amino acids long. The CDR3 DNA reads TGTGCCACCAGTGACCCGAGGGGGCCGGGCTCCTACAATGAGCAGTTCTTC. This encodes CATSDPRGPGSYNEQFF.

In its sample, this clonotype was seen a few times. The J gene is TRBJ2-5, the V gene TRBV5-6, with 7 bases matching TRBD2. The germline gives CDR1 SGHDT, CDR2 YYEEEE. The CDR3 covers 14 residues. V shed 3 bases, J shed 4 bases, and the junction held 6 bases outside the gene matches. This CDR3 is CASSSAPGGETQYF. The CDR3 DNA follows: TGTGCCAGCAGCTCGGCACCGGGGGGAGAGACCCAGTACTTC.

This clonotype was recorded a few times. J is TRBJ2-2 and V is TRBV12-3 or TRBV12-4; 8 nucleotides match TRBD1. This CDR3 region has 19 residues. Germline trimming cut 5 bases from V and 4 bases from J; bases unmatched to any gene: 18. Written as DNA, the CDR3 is TGTGCCAGCAGTCCAGCTACGACAGGGGCCGCTCCTGGCACCGGGGAGCTGTTTTTT. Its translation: CASSPATTGAAPGTGELFF.

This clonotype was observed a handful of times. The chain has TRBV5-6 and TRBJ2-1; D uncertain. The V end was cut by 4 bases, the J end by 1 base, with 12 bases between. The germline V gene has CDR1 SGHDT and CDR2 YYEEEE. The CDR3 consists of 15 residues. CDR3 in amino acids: CASSLWGKSYNEQFF. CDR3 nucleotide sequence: TGTGCCAGCAGCCTCTGGGGTAAATCCTACAATGAGCAGTTCTTC.

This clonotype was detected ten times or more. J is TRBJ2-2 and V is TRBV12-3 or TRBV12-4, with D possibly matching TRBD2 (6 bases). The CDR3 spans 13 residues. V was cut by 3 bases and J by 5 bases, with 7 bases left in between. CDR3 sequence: CASSFGGTGELFF. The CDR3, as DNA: TGTGCCAGCAGTTTCGGGGGTACCGGGGAGCTGTTTTTT.

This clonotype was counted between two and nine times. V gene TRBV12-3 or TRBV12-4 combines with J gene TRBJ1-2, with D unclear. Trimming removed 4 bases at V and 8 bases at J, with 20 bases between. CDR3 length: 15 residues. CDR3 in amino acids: CASSSQNRAQAGYTF. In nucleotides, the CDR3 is TGTGCCAGCAGTTCCCAAAACCGGGCCCAAGCCGGCTACACCTTC.

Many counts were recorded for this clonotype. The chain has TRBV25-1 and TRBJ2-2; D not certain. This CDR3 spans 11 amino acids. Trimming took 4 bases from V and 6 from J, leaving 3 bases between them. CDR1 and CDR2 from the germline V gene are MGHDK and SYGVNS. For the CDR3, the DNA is TGTGCCAGCAGTGGGCCCGGGGAGCTGTTTTTT. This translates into CASSGPGELFF. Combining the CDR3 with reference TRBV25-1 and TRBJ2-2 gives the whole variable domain EADIYQTPRYLVIGTGKKITLECSQTMGHDKMYWYQQDPGMELHLIHYSYGVNSTEKGDLSSESTVSRIRTEHFPLTLESARPSHTSQYLCASSGPGELFFGEGSRLTVL.

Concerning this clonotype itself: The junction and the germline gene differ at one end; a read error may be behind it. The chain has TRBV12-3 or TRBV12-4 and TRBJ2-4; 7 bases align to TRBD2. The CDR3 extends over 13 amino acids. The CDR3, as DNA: TGTGCCAGCAGTTTCTTCTGGGGGAGGGTCGAGAACTTC. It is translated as CASSFFWGRVENF.

The CDR3 region has the DNA TGTGCCAGCAGTCAAATCAGGGGCTTGTATGAAAAACTGTTTTTT. As protein: CASSQIRGLYEKLFF. The J gene is TRBJ1-4, the V gene TRBV2; D is possibly TRBD1 (6 bases). V lost 5 bases and J lost 6, with 16 bases in between. CDR3 length equals 15 residues. The germline V gene has CDR1 SNHLY and CDR2 FYNNEI. Full variable domain (remainder filled in from reference TRBV2 and TRBJ1-4): EPEVTQTPSHQVTQMGQEVILRCVPISNHLYFYWYRQILGQKVEFLVSFYNNEISEKSEIFDDQFSVERPDGSNFTLKIRSTKLEDSAMYFCASSQIRGLYEKLFFGSGTQLSVL.

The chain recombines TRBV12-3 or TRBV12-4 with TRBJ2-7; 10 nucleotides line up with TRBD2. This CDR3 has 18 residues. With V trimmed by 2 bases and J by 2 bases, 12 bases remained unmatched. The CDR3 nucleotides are TGTGCCAGCAGTTTAAGGACGATACTAGCGGGGCCCACCTACGAGCAGTACTTC. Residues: CASSLRTILAGPTYEQYF.

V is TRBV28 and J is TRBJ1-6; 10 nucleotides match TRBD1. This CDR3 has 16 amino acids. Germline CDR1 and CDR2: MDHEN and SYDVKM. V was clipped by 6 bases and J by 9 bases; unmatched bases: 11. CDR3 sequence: CASSRRAGQGSSPLHF. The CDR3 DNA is TGTGCCAGCAGCCGTAGGGCGGGACAGGGGTCTTCACCCCTCCACTTT.

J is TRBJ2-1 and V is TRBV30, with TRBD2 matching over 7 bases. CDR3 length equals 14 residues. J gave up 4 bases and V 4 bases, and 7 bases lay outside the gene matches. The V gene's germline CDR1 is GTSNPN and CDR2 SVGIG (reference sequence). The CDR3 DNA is TGTGCCTGGATGGCGGGAGTAACTTACAATGAGCAGTTCTTC. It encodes CAWMAGVTYNEQFF.

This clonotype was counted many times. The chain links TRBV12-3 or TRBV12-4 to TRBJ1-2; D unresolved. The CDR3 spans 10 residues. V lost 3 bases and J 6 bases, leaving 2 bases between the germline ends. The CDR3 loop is CASSFNGYTF. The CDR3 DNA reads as TGTGCCAGCAGTTTTAATGGCTACACCTTC.

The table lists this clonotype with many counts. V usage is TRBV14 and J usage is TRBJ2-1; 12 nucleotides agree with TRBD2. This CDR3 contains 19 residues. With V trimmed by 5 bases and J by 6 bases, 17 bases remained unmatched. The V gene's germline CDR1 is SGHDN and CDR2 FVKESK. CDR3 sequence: CASSAEGQGQTSGSNEQFF. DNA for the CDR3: TGTGCCAGCAGCGCCGAGGGACAGGGGCAGACTAGCGGGAGCAATGAGCAGTTCTTC.

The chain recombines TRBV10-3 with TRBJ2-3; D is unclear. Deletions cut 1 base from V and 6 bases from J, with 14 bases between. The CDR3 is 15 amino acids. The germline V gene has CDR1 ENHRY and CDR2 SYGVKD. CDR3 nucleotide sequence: TGTGCCATCAGTGAGTTAGGTCCTGGTGCGGATACGCAGTATTTT. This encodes CAISELGPGADTQYF.

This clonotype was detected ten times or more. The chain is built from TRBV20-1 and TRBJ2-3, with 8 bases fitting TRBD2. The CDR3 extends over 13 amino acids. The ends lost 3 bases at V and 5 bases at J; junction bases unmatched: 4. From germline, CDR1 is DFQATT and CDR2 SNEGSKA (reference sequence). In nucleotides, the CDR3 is TGCAGTGCTAGGATCCTAGCGGGAGATACGCAGTATTTT. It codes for CSARILAGDTQYF.

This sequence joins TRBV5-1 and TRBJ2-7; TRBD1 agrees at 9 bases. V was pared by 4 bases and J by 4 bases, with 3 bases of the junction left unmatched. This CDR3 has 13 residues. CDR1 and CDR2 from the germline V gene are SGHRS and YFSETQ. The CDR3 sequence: CASSMTGGYEQYF. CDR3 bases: TGCGCCAGCAGCATGACAGGGGGGTACGAGCAGTACTTC.